The clone carrying this T cell receptor (beta chain) was detected ten times or more. This entry belongs to a study of T-cell reconstitution after alpha-beta-depleted transplantation in children. V was clipped by 4 bases and J by 2 bases, with 14 bases between them. CDR3 length: 16 residues. CDR1 and CDR2 from the germline V gene are MGHRA and YSYEKL. Unique molecular identifiers were incorporated into the prepared TCRbeta library. TCRdb reanalysed the PCR reads using MiXCR and keeps one entry per CDR3 protein. The data hold around 500,000 distinct CDR3 sequences, with more than 20% observed a single time.

The rearrangement links TRBV4-1 to TRBJ2-2, with TRBD2 as a possible D gene (6 bases). This clonotype originated in a boy in the first two years of life who had a stem cell transplant for acute myeloid leukemia, so the T cells may come from the graft donor. The material sequenced was PBMCs, mostly from graft donor cells, taken 360 days after TCRalphabeta/CD19-depleted stem cell transplant. CDR3 nucleotides: TGCGCCAGCAGCCCTCCGGGACTTTCTAACACCGGGGAGCTGTTTTTT. This gives the protein CASSPPGLSNTGELFF.